This TCR beta chain was obtained from a study of shared clonotypes between healthy human individuals. TCRdb's table, derived via immunoSEQ multiplex PCR, lists solely in-frame clones and lacks some. Among 2 million to 3 million clones listed, 80% to 95% were seen once. A single count supports this clone. This CDR3 is 14 amino acids long. J gave up 0 bases and V 3 bases, and 1 base lay outside the gene matches. Looked up from germline, CDR1 is MGHRA and CDR2 is YSYEKL. Material for sequencing was naive CD4+ T cells from PBMCs. The subset denotes: CD45RA+ positively selected. This clonotype originated in a man younger than 35 in good health. Some clones in this sample may be carry-over from other donors' samples. The rearrangement uses TRBV4-1 and TRBJ2-5; 7 nucleotides line up with TRBD1. CDR3 sequence (DNA): TGCGCCAGCAGCCAGGGACAGAACCAAGAGACCCAGTACTTC. This encodes CASSQGQNQETQYF.